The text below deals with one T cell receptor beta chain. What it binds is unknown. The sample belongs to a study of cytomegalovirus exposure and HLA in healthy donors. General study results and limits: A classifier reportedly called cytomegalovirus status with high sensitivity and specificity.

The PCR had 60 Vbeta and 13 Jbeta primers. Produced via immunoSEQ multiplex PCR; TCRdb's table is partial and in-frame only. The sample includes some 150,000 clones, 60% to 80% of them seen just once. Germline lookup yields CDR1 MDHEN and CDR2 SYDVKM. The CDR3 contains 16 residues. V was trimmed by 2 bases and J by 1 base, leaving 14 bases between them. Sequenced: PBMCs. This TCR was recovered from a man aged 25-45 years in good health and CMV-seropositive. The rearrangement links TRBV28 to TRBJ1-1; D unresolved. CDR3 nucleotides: TGTGCCAGCAGTTTAGTGACATTTTCGGCGAACACTGAAGCTTTCTTT. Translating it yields CASSLVTFSANTEAFF.